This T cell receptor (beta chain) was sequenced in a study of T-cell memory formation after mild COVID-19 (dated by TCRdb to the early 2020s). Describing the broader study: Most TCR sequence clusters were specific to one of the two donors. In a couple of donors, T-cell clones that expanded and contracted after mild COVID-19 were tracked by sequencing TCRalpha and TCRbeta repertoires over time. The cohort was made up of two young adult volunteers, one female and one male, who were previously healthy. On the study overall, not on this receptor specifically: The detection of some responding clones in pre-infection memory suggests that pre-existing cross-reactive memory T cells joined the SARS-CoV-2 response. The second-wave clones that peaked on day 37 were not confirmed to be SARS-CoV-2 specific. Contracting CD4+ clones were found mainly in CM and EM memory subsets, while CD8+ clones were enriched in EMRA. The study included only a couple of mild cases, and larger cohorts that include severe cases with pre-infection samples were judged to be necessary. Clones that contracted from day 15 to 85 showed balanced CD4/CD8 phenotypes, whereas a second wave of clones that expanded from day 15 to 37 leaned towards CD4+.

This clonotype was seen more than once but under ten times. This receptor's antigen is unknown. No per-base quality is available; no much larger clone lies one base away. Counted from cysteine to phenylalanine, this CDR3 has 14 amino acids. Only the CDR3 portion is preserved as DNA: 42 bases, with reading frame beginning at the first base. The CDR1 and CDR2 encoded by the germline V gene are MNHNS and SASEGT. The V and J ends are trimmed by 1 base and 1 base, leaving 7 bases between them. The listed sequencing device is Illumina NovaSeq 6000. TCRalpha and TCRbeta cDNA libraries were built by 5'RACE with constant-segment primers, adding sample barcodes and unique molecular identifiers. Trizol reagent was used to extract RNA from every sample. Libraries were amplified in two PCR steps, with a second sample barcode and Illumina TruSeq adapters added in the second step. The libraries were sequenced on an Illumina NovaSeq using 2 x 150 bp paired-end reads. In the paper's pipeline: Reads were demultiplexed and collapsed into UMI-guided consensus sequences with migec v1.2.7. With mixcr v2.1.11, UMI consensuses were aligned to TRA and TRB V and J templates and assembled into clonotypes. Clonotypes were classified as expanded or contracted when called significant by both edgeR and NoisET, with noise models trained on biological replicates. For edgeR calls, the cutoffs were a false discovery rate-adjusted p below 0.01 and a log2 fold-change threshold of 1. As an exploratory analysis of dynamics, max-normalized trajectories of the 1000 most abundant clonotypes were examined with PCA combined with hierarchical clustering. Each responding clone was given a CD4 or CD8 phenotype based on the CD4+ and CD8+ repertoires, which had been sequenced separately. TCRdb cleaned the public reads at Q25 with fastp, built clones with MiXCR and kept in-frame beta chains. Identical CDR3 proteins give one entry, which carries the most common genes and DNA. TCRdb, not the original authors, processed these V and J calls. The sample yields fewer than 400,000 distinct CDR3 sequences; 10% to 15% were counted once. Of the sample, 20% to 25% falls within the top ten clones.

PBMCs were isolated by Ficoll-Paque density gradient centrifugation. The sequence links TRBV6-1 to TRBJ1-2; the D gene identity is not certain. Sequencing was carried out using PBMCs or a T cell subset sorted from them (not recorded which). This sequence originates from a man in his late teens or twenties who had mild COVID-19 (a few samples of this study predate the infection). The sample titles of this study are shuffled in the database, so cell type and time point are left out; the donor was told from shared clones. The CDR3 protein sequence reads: CASSEGGSNYGYTF. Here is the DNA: TGTGCCAGCAGTGAAGGTGGCAGTAACTATGGCTACACCTTC.